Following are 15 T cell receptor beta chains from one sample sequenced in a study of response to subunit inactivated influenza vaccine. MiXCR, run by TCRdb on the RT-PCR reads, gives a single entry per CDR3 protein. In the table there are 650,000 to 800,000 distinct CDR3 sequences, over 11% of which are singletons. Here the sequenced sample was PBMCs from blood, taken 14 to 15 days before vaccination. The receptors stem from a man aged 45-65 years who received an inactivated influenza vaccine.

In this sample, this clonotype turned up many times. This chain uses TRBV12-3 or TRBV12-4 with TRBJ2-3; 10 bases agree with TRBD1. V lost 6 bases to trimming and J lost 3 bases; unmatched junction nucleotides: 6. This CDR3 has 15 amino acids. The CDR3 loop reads CASSRTGQGTDTQYF. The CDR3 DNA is TGTGCCAGCAGCCGAACGGGACAGGGGACAGATACGCAGTATTTT.

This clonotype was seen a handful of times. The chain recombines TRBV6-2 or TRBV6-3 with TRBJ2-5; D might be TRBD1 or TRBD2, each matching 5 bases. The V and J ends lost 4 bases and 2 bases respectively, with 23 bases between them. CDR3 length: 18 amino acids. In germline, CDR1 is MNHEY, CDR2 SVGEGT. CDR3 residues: CASSSPVGYGGRQETQYF. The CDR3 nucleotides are TGTGCCAGCAGTTCCCCGGTGGGCTATGGGGGAAGACAAGAGACCCAGTACTTC.

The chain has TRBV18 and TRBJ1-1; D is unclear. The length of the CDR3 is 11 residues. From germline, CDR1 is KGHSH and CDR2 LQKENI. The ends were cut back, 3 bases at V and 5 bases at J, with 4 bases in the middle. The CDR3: CASSPETEAFF. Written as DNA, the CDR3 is TGTGCCAGCTCACCGGAAACTGAAGCTTTCTTT.

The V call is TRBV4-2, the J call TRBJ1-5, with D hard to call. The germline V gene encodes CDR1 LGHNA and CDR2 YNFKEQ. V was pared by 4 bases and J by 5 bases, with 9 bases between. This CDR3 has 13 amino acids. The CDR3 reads CASSLRSDQPQHF. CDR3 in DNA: TGTGCCAGCAGCCTACGGTCAGATCAGCCCCAGCATTTT.

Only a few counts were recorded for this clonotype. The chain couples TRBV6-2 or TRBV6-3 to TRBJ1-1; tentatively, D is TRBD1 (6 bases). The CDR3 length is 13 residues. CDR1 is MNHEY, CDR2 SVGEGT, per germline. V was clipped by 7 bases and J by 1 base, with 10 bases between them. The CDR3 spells CASTATGNTEAFF. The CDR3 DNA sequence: TGTGCCAGCACCGCGACAGGGAACACTGAAGCTTTCTTT.

The CDR3 nucleotides are TGCAGTGCTAGAGATCAGAAGCGGGGGTTTGGAGATACGCAGTATTTT. Protein sequence: CSARDQKRGFGDTQYF. This rearrangement joins TRBV20-1 to TRBJ2-3, with TRBD2 identical over 8 bases. The germline V gene has CDR1 DFQATT and CDR2 SNEGSKA (reference sequence). The CDR3 is made up of 16 amino acids. With V trimmed by 0 bases and J by 5 bases, 10 bases remained unmatched.

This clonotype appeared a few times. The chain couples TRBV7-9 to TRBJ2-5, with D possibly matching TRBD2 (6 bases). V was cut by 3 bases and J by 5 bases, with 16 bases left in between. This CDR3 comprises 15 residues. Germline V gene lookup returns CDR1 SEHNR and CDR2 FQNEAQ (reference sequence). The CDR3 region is CASSFSAGRWETQYF. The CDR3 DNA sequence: TGTGCCAGCAGCTTTAGTGCGGGAAGATGGGAGACCCAGTACTTC.

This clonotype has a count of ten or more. DNA for the CDR3: TGTGCCAGCAGTTCCCTAGGGTGGGGCCGAAAGAGCTCCTACGAGCAGTACTTC. Translating gives CASSSLGWGRKSSYEQYF. The chain joins TRBV28 to TRBJ2-7, with a weak D call TRBD1 (5 bases). Germline-derived CDR1 and CDR2 are MDHEN and SYDVKM. This CDR3 has 18 amino acids. Trimming removed 4 bases from V and 0 bases from J, with 22 bases in between.

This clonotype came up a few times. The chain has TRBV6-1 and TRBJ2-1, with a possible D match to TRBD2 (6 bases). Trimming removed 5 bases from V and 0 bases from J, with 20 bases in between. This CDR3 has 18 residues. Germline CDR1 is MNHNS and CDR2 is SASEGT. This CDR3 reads CASSPQPLALSSYNEQFF. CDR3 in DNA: TGTGCCAGCAGTCCGCAACCCCTAGCGCTTAGCTCCTACAATGAGCAGTTCTTC.

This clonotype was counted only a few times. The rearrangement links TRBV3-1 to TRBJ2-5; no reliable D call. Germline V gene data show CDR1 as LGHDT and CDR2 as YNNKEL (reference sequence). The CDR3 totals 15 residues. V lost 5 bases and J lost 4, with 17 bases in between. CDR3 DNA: TGTGCCAGCAGCGGTGGGCCGACACCAGGAGAGACCCAGTACTTC. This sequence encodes CASSGGPTPGETQYF.

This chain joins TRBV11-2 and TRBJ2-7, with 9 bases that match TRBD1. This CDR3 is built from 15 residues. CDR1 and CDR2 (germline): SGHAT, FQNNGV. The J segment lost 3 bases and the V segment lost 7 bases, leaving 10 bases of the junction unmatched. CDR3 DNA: TGTGCCAGCAACGGACCGGGACAGGGAGGCTACGAGCAGTACTTC. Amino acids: CASNGPGQGGYEQYF. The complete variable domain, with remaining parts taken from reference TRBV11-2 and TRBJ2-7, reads EAGVAQSPRYKIIEKRQSVAFWCNPISGHATLYWYQQILGQGPKLLIQFQNNGVVDDSQLPKDRFSAERLKGVDSTLKIQPAKLEDSAVYLCASNGPGQGGYEQYFGPGTRLTVT.

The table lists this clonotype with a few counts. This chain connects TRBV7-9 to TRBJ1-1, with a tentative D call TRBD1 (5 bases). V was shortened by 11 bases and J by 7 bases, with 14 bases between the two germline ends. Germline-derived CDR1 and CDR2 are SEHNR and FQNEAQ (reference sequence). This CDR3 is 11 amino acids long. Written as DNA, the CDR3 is TGTGCCGGAGTTAGACAGCTTGAAGCTTTCTTT. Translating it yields CAGVRQLEAFF. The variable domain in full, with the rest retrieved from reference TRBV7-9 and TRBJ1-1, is DTGVSQNPRHKITKRGQNVTFRCDPISEHNRLYWYRQTLGQGPEFLTYFQNEAQLEKSRLLSDRFSAERPKGSFSTLEIQRTEQGDSAMYLCAGVRQLEAFFGQGTRLTVV.

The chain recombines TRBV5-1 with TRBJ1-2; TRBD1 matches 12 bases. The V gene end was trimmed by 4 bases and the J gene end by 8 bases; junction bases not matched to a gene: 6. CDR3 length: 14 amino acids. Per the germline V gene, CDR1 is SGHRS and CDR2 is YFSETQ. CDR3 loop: CASSPGQGAWGYTF. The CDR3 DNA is TGCGCCAGCAGCCCGGGACAGGGGGCTTGGGGCTACACCTTC.

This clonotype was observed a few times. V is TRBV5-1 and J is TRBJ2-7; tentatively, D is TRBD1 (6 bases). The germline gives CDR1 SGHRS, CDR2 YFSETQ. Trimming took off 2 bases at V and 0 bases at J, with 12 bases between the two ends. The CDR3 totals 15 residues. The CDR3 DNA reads TGCGCCAGCAGCTTCTTGGACAGCGACTCCTACGAGCAGTACTTC. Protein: CASSFLDSDSYEQYF. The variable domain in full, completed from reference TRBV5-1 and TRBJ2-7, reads KAGVTQTPRYLIKTRGQQVTLSCSPISGHRSVSWYQQTPGQGLQFLFEYFSETQRNKGNFPGRFSGRQFSNSRSEMNVSTLELGDSALYLCASSFLDSDSYEQYFGPGTRLTVT.

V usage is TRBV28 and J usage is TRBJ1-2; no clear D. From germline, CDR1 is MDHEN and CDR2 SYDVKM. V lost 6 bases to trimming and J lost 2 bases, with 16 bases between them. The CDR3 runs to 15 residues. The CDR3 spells CASRFSGSLNYGYTF. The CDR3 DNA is TGTGCCAGCAGGTTTTCTGGTTCGCTGAACTATGGCTACACCTTC.